This T cell receptor (beta chain) was sequenced during a study of CD8+ T cells in alopecia areata. Extracted from the samples, RNA was reverse transcribed into cDNA to serve as the sequencing template. Using immunoSEQ multiplex PCR, the repertoire was profiled, and TCRdb retains in-frame clones only, with some absent. In the table there are around 140,000 clones, about 87% of which are singletons. This CDR3 is 17 amino acids long. Trimming took 9 bases from V and 12 from J; bases not matched to a gene: 21. Per germline, CDR1 SGHNT and CDR2 YYREEE (reference sequence). V gene TRBV5-4 combines with J gene TRBJ1-6; 10 bases are a match to TRBD1. The receptor comes from a human donor with alopecia areata. Sequencing used CD8+ T cells sorted from blood, obtained at week 0. CDR3 sequence reads: CATDDPGQGIRPRPLHF. CDR3 sequence (DNA): TGTGCCACCGATGATCCGGGACAGGGGATTAGGCCTAGACCCCTCCACTTT. Full variable domain (remainder filled in from reference TRBV5-4 and TRBJ1-6): ETGVTQSPTHLIKTRGQQVTLRCSSQSGHNTVSWYQQALGQGPQFIFQYYREEENGRGNFPPRFSGLQFPNYSSELNVNALELDDSALYLCATDDPGQGIRPRPLHFGNGTRLTVT.